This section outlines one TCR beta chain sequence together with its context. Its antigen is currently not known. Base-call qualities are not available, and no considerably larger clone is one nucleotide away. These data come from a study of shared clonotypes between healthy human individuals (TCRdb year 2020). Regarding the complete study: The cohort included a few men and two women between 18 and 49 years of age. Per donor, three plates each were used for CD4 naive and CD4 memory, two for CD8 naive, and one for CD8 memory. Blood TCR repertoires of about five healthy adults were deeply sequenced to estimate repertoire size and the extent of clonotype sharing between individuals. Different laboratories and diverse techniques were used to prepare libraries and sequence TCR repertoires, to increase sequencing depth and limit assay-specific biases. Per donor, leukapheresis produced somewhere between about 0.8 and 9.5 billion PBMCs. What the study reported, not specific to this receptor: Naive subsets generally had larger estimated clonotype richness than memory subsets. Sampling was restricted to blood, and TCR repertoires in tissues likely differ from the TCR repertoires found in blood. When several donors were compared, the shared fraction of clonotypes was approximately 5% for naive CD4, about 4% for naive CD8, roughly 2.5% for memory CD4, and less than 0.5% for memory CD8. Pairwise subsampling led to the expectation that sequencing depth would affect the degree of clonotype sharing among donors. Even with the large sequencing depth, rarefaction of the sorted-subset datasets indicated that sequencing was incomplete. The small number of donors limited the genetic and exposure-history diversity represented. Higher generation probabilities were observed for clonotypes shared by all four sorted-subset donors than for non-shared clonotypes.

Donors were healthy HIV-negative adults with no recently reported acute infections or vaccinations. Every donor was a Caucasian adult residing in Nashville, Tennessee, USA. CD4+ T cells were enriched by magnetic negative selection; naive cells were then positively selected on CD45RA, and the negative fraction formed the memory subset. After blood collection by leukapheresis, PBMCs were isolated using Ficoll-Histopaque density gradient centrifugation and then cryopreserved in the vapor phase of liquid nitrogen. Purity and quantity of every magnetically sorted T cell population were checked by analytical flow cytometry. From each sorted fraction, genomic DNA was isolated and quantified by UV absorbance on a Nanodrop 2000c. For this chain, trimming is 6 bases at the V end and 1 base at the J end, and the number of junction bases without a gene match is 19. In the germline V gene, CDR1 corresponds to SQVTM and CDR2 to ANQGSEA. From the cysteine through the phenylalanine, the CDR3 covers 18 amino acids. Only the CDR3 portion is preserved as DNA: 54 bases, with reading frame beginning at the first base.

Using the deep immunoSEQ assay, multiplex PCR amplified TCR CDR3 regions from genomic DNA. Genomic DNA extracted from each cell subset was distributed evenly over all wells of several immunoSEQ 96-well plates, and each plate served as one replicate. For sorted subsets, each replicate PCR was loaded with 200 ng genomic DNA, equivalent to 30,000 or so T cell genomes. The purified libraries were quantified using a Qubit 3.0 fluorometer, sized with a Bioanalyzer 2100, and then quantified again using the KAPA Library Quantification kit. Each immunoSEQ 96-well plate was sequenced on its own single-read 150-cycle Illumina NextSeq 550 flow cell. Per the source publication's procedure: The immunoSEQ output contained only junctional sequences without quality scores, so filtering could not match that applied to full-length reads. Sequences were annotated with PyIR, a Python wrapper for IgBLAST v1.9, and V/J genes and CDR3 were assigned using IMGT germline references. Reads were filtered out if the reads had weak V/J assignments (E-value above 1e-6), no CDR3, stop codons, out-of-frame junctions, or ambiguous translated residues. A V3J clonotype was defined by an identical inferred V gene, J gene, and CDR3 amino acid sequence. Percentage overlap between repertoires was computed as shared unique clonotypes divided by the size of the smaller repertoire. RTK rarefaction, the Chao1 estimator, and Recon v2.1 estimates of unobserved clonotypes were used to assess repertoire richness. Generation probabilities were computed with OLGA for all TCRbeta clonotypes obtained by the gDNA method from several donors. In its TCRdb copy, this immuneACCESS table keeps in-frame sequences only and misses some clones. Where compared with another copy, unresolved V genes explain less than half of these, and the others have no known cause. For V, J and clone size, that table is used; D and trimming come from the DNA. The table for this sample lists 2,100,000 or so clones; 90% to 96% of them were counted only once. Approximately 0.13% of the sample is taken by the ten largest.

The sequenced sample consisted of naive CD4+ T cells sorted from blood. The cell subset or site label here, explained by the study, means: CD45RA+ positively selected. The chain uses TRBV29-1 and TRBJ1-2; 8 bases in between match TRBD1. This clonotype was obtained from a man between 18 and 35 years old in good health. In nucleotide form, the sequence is TGCAGCGTCGTGTCCTGGGGGGTTGGACAGGGAGGTAACTATGGCTACACCTTC. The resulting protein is CSVVSWGVGQGGNYGYTF.